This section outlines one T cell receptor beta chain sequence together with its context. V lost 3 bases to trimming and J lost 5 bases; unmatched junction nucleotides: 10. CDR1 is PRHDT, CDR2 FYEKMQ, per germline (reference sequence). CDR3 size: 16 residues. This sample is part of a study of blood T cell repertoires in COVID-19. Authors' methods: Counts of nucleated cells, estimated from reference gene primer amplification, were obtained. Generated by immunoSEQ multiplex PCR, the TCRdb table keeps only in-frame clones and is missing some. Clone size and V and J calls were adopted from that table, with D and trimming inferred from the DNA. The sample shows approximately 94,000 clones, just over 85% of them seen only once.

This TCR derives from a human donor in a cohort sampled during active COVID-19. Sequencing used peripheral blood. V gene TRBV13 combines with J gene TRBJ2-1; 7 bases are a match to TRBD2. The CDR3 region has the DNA TGTGCCAGCAGCTTCCTTCTCGGGACTACCCACAATGAGCAGTTCTTC. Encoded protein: CASSFLLGTTHNEQFF.